The sequence of this T cell receptor (beta chain) was determined in a study of graft-versus-host responses after intestinal transplantation. As for the study in general: Recipients had multivisceral, liver-intestinal, or isolated intestinal transplants. Every recipient had anti-thymocyte globulin induction and about three years of tacrolimus plus steroids. General study findings and limits: Individuals who had graft-donor T cell macrochimerism had allografts that showed high graft-versus-host to host-versus-graft clonal ratios. Recipient bone marrow held GvH clones, some seen earlier in ileum or blood.

The germline gives CDR1 LGHNA, CDR2 YSLEER. The CDR3 is 16 residues long. V was trimmed by 0 bases and J by 2 bases, leaving 11 bases between them. As regards this clone: Its specificity is unknown.

The repertoire was sequenced with immunoSEQ multiplex PCR; TCRdb's copy has only in-frame clones and lacks some. The sample carries some 45,000 clones, 91% recorded once. J is TRBJ1-3 and V is TRBV4-3; D possibly corresponds to TRBD1 (6 bases). The receptor was isolated from a human patient who received an intestinal transplant, so some T cells may come from the graft donor. The sample here was PBMCs, taken 524 days after transplant. This chain's CDR3 is CASSQDRRGPGNTIYF. As DNA, the CDR3 is TGCGCCAGCAGCCAAGATCGTCGGGGGCCTGGAAACACCATATATTTT.